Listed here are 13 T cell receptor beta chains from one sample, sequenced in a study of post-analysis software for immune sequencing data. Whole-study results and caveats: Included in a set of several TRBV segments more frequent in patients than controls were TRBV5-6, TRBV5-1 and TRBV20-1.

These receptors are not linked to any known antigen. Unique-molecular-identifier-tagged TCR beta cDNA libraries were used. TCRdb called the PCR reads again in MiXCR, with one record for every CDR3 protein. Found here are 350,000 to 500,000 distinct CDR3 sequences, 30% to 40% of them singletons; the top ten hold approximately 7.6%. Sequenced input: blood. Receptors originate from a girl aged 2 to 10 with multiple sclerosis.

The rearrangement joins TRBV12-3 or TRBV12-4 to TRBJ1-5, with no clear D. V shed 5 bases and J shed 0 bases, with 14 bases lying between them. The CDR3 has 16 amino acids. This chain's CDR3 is CASSLGRIYSNQPQHF. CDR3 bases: TGTGCCAGCAGTCTTGGACGGATTTATAGCAATCAGCCCCAGCATTTT.

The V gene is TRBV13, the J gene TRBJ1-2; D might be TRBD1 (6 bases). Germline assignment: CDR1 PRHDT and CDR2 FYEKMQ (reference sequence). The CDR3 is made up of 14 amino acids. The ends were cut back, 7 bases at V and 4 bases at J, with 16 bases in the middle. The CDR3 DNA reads TGTGCCAGCACCATACTACAGGGTGTCTATGGCTACACCTTC. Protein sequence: CASTILQGVYGYTF.

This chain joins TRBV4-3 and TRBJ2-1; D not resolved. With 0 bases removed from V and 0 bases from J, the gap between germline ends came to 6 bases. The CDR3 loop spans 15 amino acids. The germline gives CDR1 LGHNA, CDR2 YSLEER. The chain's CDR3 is CASSQEMFSYNEQFF. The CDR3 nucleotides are TGCGCCAGCAGCCAAGAAATGTTCTCCTACAATGAGCAGTTCTTC.

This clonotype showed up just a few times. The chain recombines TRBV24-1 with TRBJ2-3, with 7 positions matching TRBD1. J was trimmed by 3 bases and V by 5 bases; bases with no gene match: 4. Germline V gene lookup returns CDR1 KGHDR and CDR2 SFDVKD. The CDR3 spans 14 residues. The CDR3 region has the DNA TGTGCCACCAGTGGACAGGGACGAACAGATACGCAGTATTTT. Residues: CATSGQGRTDTQYF.

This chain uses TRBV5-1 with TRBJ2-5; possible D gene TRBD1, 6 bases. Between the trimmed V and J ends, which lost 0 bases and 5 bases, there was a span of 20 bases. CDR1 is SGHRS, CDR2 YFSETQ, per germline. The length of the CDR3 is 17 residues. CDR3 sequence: CASSLGQVGLEGETQYF. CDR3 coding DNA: TGCGCCAGCAGCTTGGGACAGGTCGGTCTTGAAGGGGAGACCCAGTACTTC.

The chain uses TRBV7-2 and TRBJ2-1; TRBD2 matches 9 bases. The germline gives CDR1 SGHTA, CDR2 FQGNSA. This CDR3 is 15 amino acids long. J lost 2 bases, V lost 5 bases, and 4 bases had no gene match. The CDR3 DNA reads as TGTGCCAGCAGCGGGGGCGGGGGGGCCTACAATGAGCAGTTCTTC. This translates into CASSGGGGAYNEQFF.

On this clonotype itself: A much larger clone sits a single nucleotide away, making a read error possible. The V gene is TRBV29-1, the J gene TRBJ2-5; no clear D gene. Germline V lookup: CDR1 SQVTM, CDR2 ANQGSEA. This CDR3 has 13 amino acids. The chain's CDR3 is CSGEVPQLETQYF. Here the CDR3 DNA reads TGCAGCGGTGAAGTCCCACAGCTAGAGACCCAGTACTTC. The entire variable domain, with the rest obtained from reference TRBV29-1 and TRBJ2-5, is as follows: SAVISQKPSRDICQRGTSLTIQCQVDSQVTMMFWYRQQPGQSLTLIATANQGSEATYESGFVIDKFPISRPNLTFSTLTVSNMSPEDSSIYLCSGEVPQLETQYFGPGTRLLVL.

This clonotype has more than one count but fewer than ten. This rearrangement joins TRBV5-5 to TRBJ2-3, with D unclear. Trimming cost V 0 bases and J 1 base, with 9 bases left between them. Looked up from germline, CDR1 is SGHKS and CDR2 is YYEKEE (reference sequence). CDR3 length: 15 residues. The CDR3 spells CASSLGPGGTDTQYF. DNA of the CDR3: TGTGCCAGCAGCTTGGGGCCTGGAGGCACAGATACGCAGTATTTT.

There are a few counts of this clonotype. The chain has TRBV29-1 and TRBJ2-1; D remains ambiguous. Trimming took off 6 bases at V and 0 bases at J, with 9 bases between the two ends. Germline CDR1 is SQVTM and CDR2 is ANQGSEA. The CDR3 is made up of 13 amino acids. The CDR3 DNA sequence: TGCAGCGTCGTTACAATCTCCTACAATGAGCAGTTCTTC. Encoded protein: CSVVTISYNEQFF.

This CDR3 reads CASSHYAGTPFAQETQYF. The CDR3 DNA is TGTGCCAGCAGCCATTACGCCGGGACGCCCTTTGCACAAGAGACCCAGTACTTC. The rearrangement uses TRBV11-2 and TRBJ2-5; possibly TRBD1 or TRBD2 for D (5 bases each). CDR3 length equals 18 residues. Trimming took off 5 bases at V and 2 bases at J, with 24 bases between the two ends. From germline, CDR1 is SGHAT and CDR2 FQNNGV.

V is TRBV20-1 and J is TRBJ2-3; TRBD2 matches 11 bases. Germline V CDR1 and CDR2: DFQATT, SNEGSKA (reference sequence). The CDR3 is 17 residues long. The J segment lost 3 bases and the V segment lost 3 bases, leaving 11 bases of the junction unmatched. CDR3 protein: CSARTSGTSKLTDTQYF. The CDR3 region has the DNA TGCAGTGCTAGGACTAGCGGGACCTCTAAGTTAACAGATACGCAGTATTTT.

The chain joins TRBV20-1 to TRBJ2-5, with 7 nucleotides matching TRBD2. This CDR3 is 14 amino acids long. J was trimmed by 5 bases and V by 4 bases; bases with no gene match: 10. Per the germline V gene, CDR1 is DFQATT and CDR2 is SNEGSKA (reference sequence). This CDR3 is CSAILAEGFETQYF. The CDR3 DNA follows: TGCAGTGCTATCCTAGCGGAGGGCTTCGAGACCCAGTACTTC.

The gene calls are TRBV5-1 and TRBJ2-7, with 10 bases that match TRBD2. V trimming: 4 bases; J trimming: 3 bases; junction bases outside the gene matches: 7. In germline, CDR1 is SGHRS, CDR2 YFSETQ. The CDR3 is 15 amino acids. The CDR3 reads CASSLTSGHFYEQYF. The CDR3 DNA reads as TGCGCCAGCAGCCTGACTAGCGGGCATTTCTACGAGCAGTACTTC. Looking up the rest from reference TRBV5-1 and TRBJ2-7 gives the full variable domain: KAGVTQTPRYLIKTRGQQVTLSCSPISGHRSVSWYQQTPGQGLQFLFEYFSETQRNKGNFPGRFSGRQFSNSRSEMNVSTLELGDSALYLCASSLTSGHFYEQYFGPGTRLTVT.